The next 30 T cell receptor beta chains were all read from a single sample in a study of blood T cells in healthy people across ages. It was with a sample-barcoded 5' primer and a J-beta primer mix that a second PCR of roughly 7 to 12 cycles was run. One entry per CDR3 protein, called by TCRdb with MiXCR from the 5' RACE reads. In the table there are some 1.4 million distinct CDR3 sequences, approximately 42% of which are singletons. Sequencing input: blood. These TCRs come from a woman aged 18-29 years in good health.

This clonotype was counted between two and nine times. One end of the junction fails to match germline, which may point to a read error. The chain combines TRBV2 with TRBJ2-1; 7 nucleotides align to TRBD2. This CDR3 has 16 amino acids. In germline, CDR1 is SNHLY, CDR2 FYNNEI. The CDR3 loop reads CASSEEAGLLYNEQFF. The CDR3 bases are TGTGCCAGCAGCGAAGAGGCGGGACTACTATACAATGAGCAGTTCTTC.

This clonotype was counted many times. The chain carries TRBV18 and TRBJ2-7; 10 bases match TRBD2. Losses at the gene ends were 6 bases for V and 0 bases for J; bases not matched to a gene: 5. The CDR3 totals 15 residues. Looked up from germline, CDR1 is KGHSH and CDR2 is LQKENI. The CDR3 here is CASSPGLANSYEQYF. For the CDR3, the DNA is TGTGCCAGCTCCCCGGGACTAGCGAACTCCTACGAGCAGTACTTC.

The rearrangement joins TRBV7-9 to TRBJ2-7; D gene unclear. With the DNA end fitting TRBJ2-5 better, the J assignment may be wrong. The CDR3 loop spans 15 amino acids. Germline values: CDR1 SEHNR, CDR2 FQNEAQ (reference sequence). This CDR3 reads CASSLVPSIGETQYF. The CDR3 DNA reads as TGTGCCAGCAGCTTAGTACCTAGTATCGGGGAGACCCAGTACTTC.

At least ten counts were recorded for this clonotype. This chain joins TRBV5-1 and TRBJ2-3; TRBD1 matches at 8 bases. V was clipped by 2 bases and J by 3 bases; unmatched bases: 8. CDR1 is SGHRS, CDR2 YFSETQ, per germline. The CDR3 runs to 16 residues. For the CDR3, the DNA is TGCGCCAGCAGCTTTCCCGGACAGGGTTTGACAGATACGCAGTATTTT. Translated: CASSFPGQGLTDTQYF.

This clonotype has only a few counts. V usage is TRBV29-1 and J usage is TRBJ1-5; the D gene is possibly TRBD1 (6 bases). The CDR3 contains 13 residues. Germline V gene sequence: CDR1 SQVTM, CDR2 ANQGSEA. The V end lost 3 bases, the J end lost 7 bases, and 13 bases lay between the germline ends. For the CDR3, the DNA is TGCAGCGTTGAGGCAGGGGCCGGGCAGCCCCAGCATTTT. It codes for CSVEAGAGQPQHF.

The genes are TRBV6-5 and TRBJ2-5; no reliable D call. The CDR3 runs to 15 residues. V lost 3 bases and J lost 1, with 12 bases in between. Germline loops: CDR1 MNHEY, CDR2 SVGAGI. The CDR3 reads CASSYSWAGQETQYF. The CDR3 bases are TGTGCCAGCAGTTATAGTTGGGCAGGCCAAGAGACCCAGTACTTC.

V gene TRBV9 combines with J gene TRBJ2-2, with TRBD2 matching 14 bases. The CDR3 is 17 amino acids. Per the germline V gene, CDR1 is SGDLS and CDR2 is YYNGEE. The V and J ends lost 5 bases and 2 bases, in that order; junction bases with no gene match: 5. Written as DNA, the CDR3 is TGTGCCAGCAGTGGGACTAGCGGGGGCCTTAACACCGGGGAGCTGTTTTTT. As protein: CASSGTSGGLNTGELFF.

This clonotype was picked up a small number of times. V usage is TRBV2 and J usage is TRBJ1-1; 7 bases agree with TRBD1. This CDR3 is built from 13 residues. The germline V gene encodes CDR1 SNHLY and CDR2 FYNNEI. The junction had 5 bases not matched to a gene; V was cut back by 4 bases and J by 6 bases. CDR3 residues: CASSGGRGAEAFF. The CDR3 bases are TGTGCCAGCAGTGGGGGCAGGGGGGCTGAAGCTTTCTTT. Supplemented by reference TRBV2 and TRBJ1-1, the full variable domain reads EPEVTQTPSHQVTQMGQEVILRCVPISNHLYFYWYRQILGQKVEFLVSFYNNEISEKSEIFDDQFSVERPDGSNFTLKIRSTKLEDSAMYFCASSGGRGAEAFFGQGTRLTVV.

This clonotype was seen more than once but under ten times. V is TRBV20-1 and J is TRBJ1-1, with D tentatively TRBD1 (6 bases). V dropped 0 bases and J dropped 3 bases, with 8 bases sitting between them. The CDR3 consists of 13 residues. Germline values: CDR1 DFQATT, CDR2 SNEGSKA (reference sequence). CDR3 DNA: TGCAGTGCTAGAGAGTACAGGGACACTGAAGCTTTCTTT. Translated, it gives CSAREYRDTEAFF.

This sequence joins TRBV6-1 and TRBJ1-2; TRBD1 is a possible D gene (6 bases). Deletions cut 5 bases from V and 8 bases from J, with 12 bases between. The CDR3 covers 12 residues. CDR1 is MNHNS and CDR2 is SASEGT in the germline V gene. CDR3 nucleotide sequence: TGTGCCAGCAGTTCGGACAGCCCGGGCTACACCTTC. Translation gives CASSSDSPGYTF.

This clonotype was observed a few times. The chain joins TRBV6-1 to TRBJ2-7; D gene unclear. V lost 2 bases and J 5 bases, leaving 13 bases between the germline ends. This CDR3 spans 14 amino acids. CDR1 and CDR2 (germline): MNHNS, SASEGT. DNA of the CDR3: TGTGCCAGCAGTGAACTGTTCTCATTGGACGAGCAGTACTTC. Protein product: CASSELFSLDEQYF.

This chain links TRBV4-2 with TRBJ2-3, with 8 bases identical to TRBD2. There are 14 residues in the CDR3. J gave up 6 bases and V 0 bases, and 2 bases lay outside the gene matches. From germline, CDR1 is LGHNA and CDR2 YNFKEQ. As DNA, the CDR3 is TGTGCCAGCAGCCAAGAGGTAGCGGGGGATACGCAGTATTTT. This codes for CASSQEVAGDTQYF.

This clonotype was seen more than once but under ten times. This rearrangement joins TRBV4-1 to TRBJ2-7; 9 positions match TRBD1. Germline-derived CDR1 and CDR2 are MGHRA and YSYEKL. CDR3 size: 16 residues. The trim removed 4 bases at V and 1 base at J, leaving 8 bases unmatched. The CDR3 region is CASSPGGDRVSYEQYF. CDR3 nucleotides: TGCGCCAGCAGCCCAGGAGGGGACAGGGTATCCTACGAGCAGTACTTC.

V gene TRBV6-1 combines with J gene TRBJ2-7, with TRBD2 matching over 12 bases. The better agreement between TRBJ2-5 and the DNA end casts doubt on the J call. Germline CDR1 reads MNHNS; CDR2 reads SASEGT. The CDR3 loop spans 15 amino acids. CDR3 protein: CASRSSGRASETQYF. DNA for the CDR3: TGTGCCAGCAGGTCTAGCGGGAGGGCATCAGAGACCCAGTACTTC.

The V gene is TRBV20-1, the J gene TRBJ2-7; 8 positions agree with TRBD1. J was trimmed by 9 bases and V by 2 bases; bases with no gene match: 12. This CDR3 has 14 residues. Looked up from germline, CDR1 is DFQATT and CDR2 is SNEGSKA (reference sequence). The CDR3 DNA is TGCAGTGCTAGATCGGGACAGGAGACGTCGCCGCAGTACTTC. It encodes CSARSGQETSPQYF.

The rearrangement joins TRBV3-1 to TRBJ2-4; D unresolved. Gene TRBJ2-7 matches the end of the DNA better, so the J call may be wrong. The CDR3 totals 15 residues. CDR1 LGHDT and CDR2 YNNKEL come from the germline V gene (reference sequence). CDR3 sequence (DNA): TGTGCCAGCAGCCAAGTTCAGTCTGGCGGTTACGAGCAGTACTTC. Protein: CASSQVQSGGYEQYF.

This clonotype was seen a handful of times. CDR3 sequence: CSVVGVAGELFF. The CDR3 DNA follows: TGCAGCGTTGTGGGGGTGGCCGGGGAGCTGTTTTTT. V gene TRBV29-1 combines with J gene TRBJ2-2, with D perhaps matching TRBD1 or TRBD2 (5 bases each). CDR1 and CDR2 (germline): SQVTM, ANQGSEA. The length of the CDR3 is 12 residues. V lost 4 bases and J 6 bases, leaving 9 bases between the germline ends.

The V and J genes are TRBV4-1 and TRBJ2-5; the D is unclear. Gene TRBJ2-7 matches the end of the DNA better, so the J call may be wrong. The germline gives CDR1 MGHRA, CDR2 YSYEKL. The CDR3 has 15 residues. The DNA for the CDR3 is TGCGCCAGCAGCCAAGAGGCTACCTTGGGGATCGAGCAGTACTTC. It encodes CASSQEATLGIEQYF.

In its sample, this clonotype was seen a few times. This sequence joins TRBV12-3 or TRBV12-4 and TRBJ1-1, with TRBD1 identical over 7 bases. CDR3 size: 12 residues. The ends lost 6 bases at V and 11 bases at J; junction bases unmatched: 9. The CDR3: CASRGQLRTAFF. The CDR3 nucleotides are TGTGCCAGCAGGGGACAGCTAAGGACGGCTTTCTTT.

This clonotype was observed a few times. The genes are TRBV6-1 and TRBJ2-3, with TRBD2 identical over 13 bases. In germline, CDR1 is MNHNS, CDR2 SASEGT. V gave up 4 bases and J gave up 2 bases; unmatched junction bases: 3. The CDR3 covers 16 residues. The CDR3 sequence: CASSAGLAGLTDTQYF. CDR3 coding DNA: TGTGCCAGCAGTGCGGGACTAGCGGGGCTCACAGATACGCAGTATTTT.

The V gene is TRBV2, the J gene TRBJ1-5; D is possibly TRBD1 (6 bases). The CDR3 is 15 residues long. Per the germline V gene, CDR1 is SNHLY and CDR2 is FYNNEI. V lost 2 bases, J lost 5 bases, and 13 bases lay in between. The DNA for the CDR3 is TGTGCCAGCAGTGAAAAAGGGGGGCTAGATCAGCCCCAGCATTTT. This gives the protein CASSEKGGLDQPQHF. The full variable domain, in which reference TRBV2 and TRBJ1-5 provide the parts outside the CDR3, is EPEVTQTPSHQVTQMGQEVILRCVPISNHLYFYWYRQILGQKVEFLVSFYNNEISEKSEIFDDQFSVERPDGSNFTLKIRSTKLEDSAMYFCASSEKGGLDQPQHFGDGTRLSIL.

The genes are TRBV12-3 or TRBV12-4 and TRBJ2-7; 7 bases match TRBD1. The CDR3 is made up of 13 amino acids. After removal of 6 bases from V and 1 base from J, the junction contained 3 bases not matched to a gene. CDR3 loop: CASRGDSSYEQYF. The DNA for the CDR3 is TGTGCCAGCAGGGGGGACAGTTCCTACGAGCAGTACTTC.

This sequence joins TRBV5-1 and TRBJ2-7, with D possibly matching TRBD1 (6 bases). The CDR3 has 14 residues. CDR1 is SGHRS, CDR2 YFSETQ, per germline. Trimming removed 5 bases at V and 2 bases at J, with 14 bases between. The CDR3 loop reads CASRPQGVTYEQYF. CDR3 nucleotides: TGCGCCAGCAGGCCACAGGGTGTTACCTACGAGCAGTACTTC.

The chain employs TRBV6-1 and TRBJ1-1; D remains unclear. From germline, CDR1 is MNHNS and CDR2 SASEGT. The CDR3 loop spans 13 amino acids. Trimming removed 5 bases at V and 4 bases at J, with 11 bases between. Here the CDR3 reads CASSSARSTEAFF. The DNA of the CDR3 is TGTGCCAGCAGTTCAGCCCGGAGCACTGAAGCTTTCTTT.

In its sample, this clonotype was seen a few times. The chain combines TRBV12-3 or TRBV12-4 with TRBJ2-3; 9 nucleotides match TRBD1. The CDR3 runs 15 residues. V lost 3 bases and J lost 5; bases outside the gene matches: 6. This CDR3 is CASSFRTGVRDTQYF. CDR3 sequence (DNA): TGTGCCAGCAGTTTTCGGACAGGGGTGAGAGATACGCAGTATTTT.

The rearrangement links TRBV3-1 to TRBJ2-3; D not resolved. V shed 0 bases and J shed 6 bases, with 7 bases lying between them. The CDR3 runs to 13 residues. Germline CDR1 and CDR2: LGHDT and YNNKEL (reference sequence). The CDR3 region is CASSQEMRDTQYF. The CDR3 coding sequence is TGTGCCAGCAGCCAAGAAATGAGGGATACGCAGTATTTT.

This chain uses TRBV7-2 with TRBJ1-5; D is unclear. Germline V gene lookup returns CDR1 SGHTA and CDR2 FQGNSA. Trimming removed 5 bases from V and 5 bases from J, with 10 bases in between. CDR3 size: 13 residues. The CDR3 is CASSASRDQPQHF. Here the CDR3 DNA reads TGTGCCAGCAGCGCCTCTCGGGATCAGCCCCAGCATTTT.

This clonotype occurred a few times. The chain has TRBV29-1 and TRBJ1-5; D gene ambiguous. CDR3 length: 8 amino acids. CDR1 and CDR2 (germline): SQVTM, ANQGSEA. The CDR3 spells CGWDPQHF. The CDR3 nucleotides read TGCGGGTGGGATCCCCAGCATTTT. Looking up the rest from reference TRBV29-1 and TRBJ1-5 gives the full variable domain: SAVISQKPSRDICQRGTSLTIQCQVDSQVTMMFWYRQQPGQSLTLIATANQGSEATYESGFVIDKFPISRPNLTFSTLTVSNMSPEDSSIYLCGWDPQHFGDGTRLSIL.

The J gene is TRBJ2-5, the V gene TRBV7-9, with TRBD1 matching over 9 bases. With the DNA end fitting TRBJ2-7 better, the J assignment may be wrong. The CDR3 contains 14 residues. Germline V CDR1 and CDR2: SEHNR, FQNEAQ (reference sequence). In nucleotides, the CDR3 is TGTGCCAGCAGCTTACCACAGGGGGCTGACGAGCAGTACTTC. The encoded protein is CASSLPQGADEQYF.

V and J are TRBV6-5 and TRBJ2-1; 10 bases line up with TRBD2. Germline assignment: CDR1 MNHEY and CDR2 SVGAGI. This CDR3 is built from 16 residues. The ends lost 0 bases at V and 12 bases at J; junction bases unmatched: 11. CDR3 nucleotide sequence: TGTGCCAGCAGTTACTCGAAGCAGGCTAGCGGGGGAAGGCAGTTCTTC. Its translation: CASSYSKQASGGRQFF.